This TCR beta chain was captured by sequencing in a study of shared clonotypes between healthy human individuals. Generated by immunoSEQ multiplex PCR, the TCRdb table keeps only in-frame clones and is missing some. The sample carries some 1.5 million clones, approximately 98% recorded once. Study-wide points: Four donors had approximately 4.6% of their naive CD4 clonotypes in common. Naive subsets, compared against memory subsets, generally had larger estimated richness values.

Those who donated were healthy HIV-negative adults, with no recent acute infections or vaccinations reported. The authors divided CD4+ cells into CD45RA+ naive and CD45RA-negative memory subsets. Regarding this clone: Antigen: not known.

The CDR3 contains 14 residues. The V gene's germline CDR1 is MDHEN and CDR2 SYDVKM. The V segment lost 6 bases and the J segment 2 bases; nucleotides outside the gene matches: 6. The V call is TRBV28, the J call TRBJ2-7; 8 positions match TRBD1. Material: naive CD4+ T cells sorted from blood. Subset indicated: CD45RA+ positively selected. This sequence was found in a man between 25 and 39 years old in good health. DNA of the CDR3: TGTGCCAGCAGGGGGACAGGAGGGACCTACGAGCAGTACTTC. As protein: CASRGTGGTYEQYF.